What follows are 23 T cell receptor beta chains derived from one specimen sequenced in a study of blood T cell repertoires in COVID-19. The method was immunoSEQ multiplex PCR; TCRdb's version includes in-frame clones alone and lacks a portion of them. The sample has hundreds of thousands of clones, around 86% seen once; the top ten hold around 11%. Sequencing was done on a sample of peripheral blood. The receptors were sampled from an older woman with active or convalescent COVID-19.

The chain has TRBV6-2 or TRBV6-3 and TRBJ1-2; D gene ambiguous. The V and J ends lost 6 bases and 1 base respectively, with 15 bases between them. The CDR3 sequence is 15 residues long. CDR1 and CDR2 from the germline V gene are MNHEY and SVGEGT. As DNA, the CDR3 is TGTGCCAGCAGCCCCTCCGGCGGATATAACTATGGCTACACCTTC. As protein: CASSPSGGYNYGYTF.

The rearrangement joins TRBV7-2 to TRBJ2-7, with TRBD1 matching 11 bases. Germline trimming cut 4 bases from V and 2 bases from J; bases unmatched to any gene: 13. Germline CDR1 reads SGHTA; CDR2 reads FQGNSA. The CDR3 contains 18 residues. CDR3 bases: TGTGCCAGCAGCTCTCGGACAGGGGGCCCGAGGGTCCCCTACGAGCAGTACTTC. Encoded protein: CASSSRTGGPRVPYEQYF. Supplemented by reference TRBV7-2 and TRBJ2-7, the full variable domain reads GAGVSQSPSNKVTEKGKDVELRCDPISGHTALYWYRQSLGQGLEFLIYFQGNSAPDKSGLPSDRFSAERTGGSVSTLTIQRTQQEDSAVYLCASSSRTGGPRVPYEQYFGPGTRLTVT.

This rearrangement joins TRBV10-1 to TRBJ1-1, with 8 bases identical to TRBD1. The CDR3 is 14 residues long. The ends lost 5 bases at V and 1 base at J; junction bases unmatched: 3. CDR1 is WNHNN, CDR2 SYGVQD, per germline (reference sequence). The CDR3 coding sequence is TGCGCCAGCAGTCCCGGACAGGGGAACACTGAAGCTTTCTTT. It is translated as CASSPGQGNTEAFF.

This chain joins TRBV11-2 and TRBJ1-2; D possibly corresponds to TRBD1 (5 bases). The CDR3 runs to 15 residues. Trimming left V 0 bases short and J 6 bases short, with 14 bases between. Germline V lookup: CDR1 SGHAT, CDR2 FQNNGV. DNA for the CDR3: TGTGCCAGCAGCTTAGATGGCGGGGGTTCTGATGGCTACACCTTC. Translated, it gives CASSLDGGGSDGYTF.

V and J are TRBV7-2 and TRBJ2-1, with TRBD2 identical over 9 bases. Germline V gene data show CDR1 as SGHTA and CDR2 as FQGNSA. Unmatched junction bases numbered 7, after V lost 3 bases and J lost 10 bases. The CDR3 is 14 amino acids. CDR3 in DNA: TGTGCCAGCAGCTTTAGCGGGGGTATAAAGGAGCAGTTCTTC. This sequence encodes CASSFSGGIKEQFF.

This clone was counted between two and nine times. The chain recombines TRBV2 with TRBJ2-1; D is possibly TRBD1 (5 bases). The V gene lost 8 bases and the J gene lost 5 bases, with 7 bases spanning the gap. CDR3 size: 11 residues. Germline CDR1 SNHLY, CDR2 FYNNEI. Written as DNA, the CDR3 is TGTGCCAGCGACAGACACAATGAGCAGTTCTTC. Its translation is CASDRHNEQFF. The whole variable domain, filled in from reference TRBV2 and TRBJ2-1, reads EPEVTQTPSHQVTQMGQEVILRCVPISNHLYFYWYRQILGQKVEFLVSFYNNEISEKSEIFDDQFSVERPDGSNFTLKIRSTKLEDSAMYFCASDRHNEQFFGPGTRLTVL.

V is TRBV9 and J is TRBJ1-3; D possibly corresponds to TRBD1 (5 bases). Trimming pared 0 bases from V and 0 bases from J, leaving 13 bases between. The CDR3 length is 17 residues. CDR1 SGDLS and CDR2 YYNGEE come from the germline V gene. CDR3 in amino acids: CASSVGGQAHSGNTIYF. The CDR3 nucleotides read TGTGCCAGCAGCGTAGGGGGCCAGGCCCACTCTGGAAACACCATATATTTT.

The chain uses TRBV19 and TRBJ1-1; 10 nucleotides line up with TRBD1. CDR1 is LNHDA and CDR2 is SQIVND in the germline V gene (reference sequence). There are 15 residues in the CDR3. Losses at the gene ends were 5 bases for V and 3 bases for J; bases not matched to a gene: 6. The CDR3, as DNA: TGTGCCAGTAGTGTCCCGGGACAGGGGTACACTGAAGCTTTCTTT. Protein product: CASSVPGQGYTEAFF.

V and J are TRBV7-2 and TRBJ2-2, with TRBD2 identical over 10 bases. Germline lookup yields CDR1 SGHTA and CDR2 FQGNSA. CDR3 length: 16 residues. V shed 2 bases, J shed 7 bases, and the junction held 7 bases outside the gene matches. CDR3 in DNA: TGTGCCAGCAGCTTAACCCCAAGCGGGGGGGGCGGGGAGCTGTTTTTT. It translates to CASSLTPSGGGGELFF.

The J gene is TRBJ2-1, the V gene TRBV5-1; 10 bases agree with TRBD1. CDR3 size: 15 residues. CDR1 is SGHRS, CDR2 YFSETQ, per germline. Unmatched junction bases numbered 7, after V lost 4 bases and J lost 6 bases. CDR3 in DNA: TGCGCCAGCAGCCACGAGACAGGGGGCCTCAATGAGCAGTTCTTC. Translated, it gives CASSHETGGLNEQFF. Filled out from reference TRBV5-1 and TRBJ2-1, the complete variable domain reads KAGVTQTPRYLIKTRGQQVTLSCSPISGHRSVSWYQQTPGQGLQFLFEYFSETQRNKGNFPGRFSGRQFSNSRSEMNVSTLELGDSALYLCASSHETGGLNEQFFGPGTRLTVL.

This chain uses TRBV30 with TRBJ1-1; tentative D call: TRBD1 (5 bases). The CDR3 covers 15 residues. CDR1 is GTSNPN, CDR2 SVGIG, per germline (reference sequence). Trimming shortened V by 2 bases and J by 1 base, and 14 bases separated the two germline ends. The CDR3 bases are TGTGCCTGGAGTACACCGGGGGTTCCGAACACTGAAGCTTTCTTT. Translated: CAWSTPGVPNTEAFF.

The CDR3, as DNA: TGTGCCAGTAGTATGGACAGAATCTCTGGGGCCAACGTCCTGACTTTC. Encoded protein: CASSMDRISGANVLTF. The V gene is TRBV19, the J gene TRBJ2-6; D is perhaps TRBD1 (6 bases). V lost 3 bases and J 0 bases, leaving 9 bases between the germline ends. The CDR3 loop spans 16 amino acids. From germline, CDR1 is LNHDA and CDR2 SQIVND (reference sequence).

In this sample, this clone turned up a few times. The chain uses TRBV3-1 (or the pseudogene TRBV3-2) and TRBJ1-3; D gene unclear. This CDR3 is built from 13 residues. Germline-derived CDR1 and CDR2 are LGHDT and YNNKEL (reference sequence). V was shortened by 1 base and J by 3 bases, with 4 bases between the two germline ends. CDR3 sequence reads: CASSQAIGNTIYF. The CDR3 coding sequence is TGTGCCAGCAGCCAAGCAATTGGAAACACCATATATTTT.

The rearrangement uses TRBV5-1 and TRBJ1-1; D is unresolved. The CDR3 is 14 amino acids. The V end was cut by 3 bases, the J end by 3 bases, with 12 bases between. The germline gives CDR1 SGHRS, CDR2 YFSETQ. This chain's CDR3 is CASSYSRWDTEAFF. In DNA, the CDR3 is TGCGCCAGCAGCTATTCCAGGTGGGACACTGAAGCTTTCTTT.

The genes are TRBV30 and TRBJ1-2; 9 bases agree with TRBD1. Germline V gene sequence: CDR1 GTSNPN, CDR2 SVGIG (reference sequence). The CDR3 covers 15 residues. Trimming cost V 4 bases and J 2 bases; bases outside gene matches: 8. CDR3 nucleotide sequence: TGTGCCTGGAAGGGACACAGGGGGCAGAACTATGGCTACACCTTC. It encodes CAWKGHRGQNYGYTF.

The chain links TRBV2 to TRBJ1-2; 10 nucleotides line up with TRBD1. Germline CDR1 SNHLY, CDR2 FYNNEI. J gave up 8 bases and V 6 bases, and 12 bases lay outside the gene matches. The length of the CDR3 is 15 residues. As DNA, the CDR3 is TGTGCCAGCAGACGGTCGACAGGGGGCGCGTGGGGCTACACCTTC. Translating it yields CASRRSTGGAWGYTF.

This clone was seen once. The V and J genes are TRBV18 and TRBJ2-7, with D perhaps TRBD2 (6 bases). The CDR3 is 14 amino acids. V was shortened by 2 bases and J by 2 bases, with 10 bases between the two germline ends. In germline, CDR1 is KGHSH, CDR2 LQKENI. CDR3 nucleotides: TGTGCCAGCTCACCAGTCGGGGGTACCTACGAGCAGTACTTC. This encodes CASSPVGGTYEQYF.

CDR3: CASNLATDTQYF. CDR3 in DNA: TGTGCCAGCAACCTAGCGACAGATACGCAGTATTTT. This chain links TRBV6-5 with TRBJ2-3; tentatively, D is TRBD2 (6 bases). Trimming removed 7 bases at V and 3 bases at J, with 8 bases between. The CDR3 consists of 12 residues. Per the germline V gene, CDR1 is MNHEY and CDR2 is SVGAGI.

This chain joins TRBV3-1 (or the pseudogene TRBV3-2) and TRBJ1-6; D ambiguous. Germline values: CDR1 LGHDT, CDR2 YNNKEL (reference sequence). The CDR3 consists of 15 residues. V was pared by 0 bases and J by 4 bases, with 7 bases between. The CDR3 sequence is CASSQDPLYNSPLHF. In DNA, the CDR3 is TGTGCCAGCAGCCAAGATCCCCTGTATAATTCACCCCTCCACTTT.

The J gene is TRBJ1-4, the V gene TRBV29-1; TRBD1 matches 10 bases. CDR1 SQVTM and CDR2 ANQGSEA come from the germline V gene. The CDR3 is 14 amino acids. The V and J ends lost 6 bases and 10 bases, in that order; junction bases with no gene match: 11. Here the CDR3 DNA reads TGCAGCGTGATGAGGGACAGGGGAGATAGAAAACTGTTTTTT. This encodes CSVMRDRGDRKLFF.

V gene TRBV6-1 combines with J gene TRBJ2-3; 7 bases agree with TRBD2. The CDR3 contains 14 residues. V was clipped by 2 bases and J by 4 bases; unmatched bases: 3. CDR1 is MNHNS, CDR2 SASEGT, per germline. The CDR3 protein is CASSEWGGADTQYF. Here the CDR3 DNA reads TGTGCCAGCAGTGAATGGGGGGGGGCAGATACGCAGTATTTT.

This clone showed up just a few times. V gene TRBV7-9 combines with J gene TRBJ1-3; 7 bases map to TRBD1. V gave up 0 bases and J gave up 0 bases; unmatched junction bases: 5. The CDR3 covers 17 residues. Germline values: CDR1 SEHNR, CDR2 FQNEAQ (reference sequence). The CDR3 sequence is CASSLAGTVNSGNTIYF. The CDR3 DNA is TGTGCCAGCAGCTTAGCCGGGACAGTGAACTCTGGAAACACCATATATTTT.

The chain links TRBV18 to TRBJ2-1; a weak D match, TRBD2 (6 bases). This CDR3 has 14 amino acids. Trimming left V 2 bases short and J 6 bases short, with 11 bases between. Germline V CDR1 and CDR2: KGHSH, LQKENI. The CDR3 loop is CASSPSRGTNEQFF. CDR3 nucleotide sequence: TGTGCCAGCTCACCATCCCGGGGGACCAATGAGCAGTTCTTC. The whole variable domain, filled in from reference TRBV18 and TRBJ2-1, reads NAGVMQNPRHLVRRRGQEARLRCSPMKGHSHVYWYRQLPEEGLKFMVYLQKENIIDESGMPKERFSAEFPKEGPSILRIQQVVRGDSAAYFCASSPSRGTNEQFFGPGTRLTVL.